The rows below give T cell receptor beta chains drawn from one sample of a study of T cells after yellow fever vaccination. TCRdb used MiXCR to reprocess the 5' RACE reads, holding one entry per CDR3 protein. This sample has some 500,000 distinct CDR3 sequences, with about 13% found just once. The sample in question was PBMCs, obtained on the day of the yellow fever booster vaccination. All receptors derive from a man aged 30-40 years who received the YFV17D yellow fever vaccine. Each CDR3 is given with its conserved first and last residue. The D gene is left open where the match is weak. Some rows mark clone size as missing; the rest say once, few, many or name a class of expanded clone.

TRBJ2-3 | TRBV29-1 | few | . | TGCAGTGGAAGAGAGGGACGGTGGGGCACAGATACGCAGTATTTT | CSGREGRWGTDTQYF
TRBJ1-1 | TRBV7-2 | . | . | TGTGCCAGCAGCTTATCCAGGGAATTGAGCACTGAAGCTTTCTTT | CASSLSRELSTEAFF
TRBJ2-3 | TRBV13 | few | TRBD2 | TGTGCCAGCAGCTCTGCTAGCGGGTTATGGGATACGCAGTATTTT | CASSSASGLWDTQYF
TRBJ2-5 | TRBV25-1 | few | TRBD2 | TGTGCCAGCAGTGAAGGGGAGCGGGGACGTAAGCGCTTC | CASSEGERGRKRF
TRBJ1-1 | TRBV29-1 | many | . | TGCAGCGGTGGGACACCGACCTACGAGAACACTGAAGCTTTCTTT | CSGGTPTYENTEAFF
TRBJ2-3 | TRBV5-1 | few | TRBD2 | TGCGCCAGCAGCGCCTCCGGGACTAGCGTAAGCACAGATACGCAGTATTTT | CASSASGTSVSTDTQYF
TRBJ2-7 | TRBV7-2 | . | . | TGTGCCAGCAGCCGAACCCCGTTTGCGGAATACGAGCAGTACTTC | CASSRTPFAEYEQYF
TRBJ1-5 | TRBV19 | few | . | TGTGCCAGTAGTGCATCTAGGGTAGGAAATCAGCCCCAGCATTTT | CASSASRVGNQPQHF
TRBJ2-1 | TRBV29-1 | many | TRBD2 | TGCAGCGTCTCCGCCGGGAGTGGGCTAGCGGTCCGAAGGGAGCAGTTCTTC | CSVSAGSGLAVRREQFF
TRBJ1-5 | TRBV6-5 | . | . | TGTGCCAGCAGTTACCGAGGCGGACAACATCGCAACCAGCCCCAGCATTTT | CASSYRGGQHRNQPQHF
TRBJ1-3 | TRBV9 | few | . | TGTGCCAGCAGCACCACCACAGGCCTCTCTGGAAACACCATATATTTT | CASSTTTGLSGNTIYF
TRBJ1-5 | TRBV6-5 | few | . | TGTGCCAGCAGTTATCGGCAGGCCTCCAGGGGCAATCAGCCCCAGCATTTT | CASSYRQASRGNQPQHF
TRBJ1-5 | TRBV15 | . | . | TGTGCCACCAGCCGTACTGGGGTGTACCAGCCCCAGCATTTT | CATSRTGVYQPQHF
TRBJ2-1 | TRBV2 | . | . | TGTGCCAGGTCTCGCTCCTACAATGAGCAGTTCTTC | CARSRSYNEQFF
TRBJ2-1 | TRBV6-2/TRBV6-3 | few | . | TGTGCCAGCAATTGGGGGAGTATCTACAATGAGCAGTTCTTC | CASNWGSIYNEQFF
TRBJ2-1 | TRBV7-2 | . | TRBD2 | TGTGCCAGCAGCCCCCGAGGACTAGCGGGAGGGATGAATGAGCAGTTCTTC | CASSPRGLAGGMNEQFF
TRBJ2-5 | TRBV25-1 | few | . | TGTGCCAGCAGTGCCCTCGGACAGCGAGAAGAGACCCAGTACTTC | CASSALGQREETQYF
TRBJ2-7 | TRBV18 | few | . | TGTGCCAGCTCACCCCTGCAGTCGGGGGGCAGGGAGCAGTACTTC | CASSPLQSGGREQYF
TRBJ2-1 | TRBV4-3 | . | . | TGCGCCAGCAGCCGTCACGGAGGGACCTACAATGAGCAGTTCTTC | CASSRHGGTYNEQFF
TRBJ2-1 | TRBV9 | . | TRBD2 | TGTGCCAGCAGCGTGGGCCCGGGACTAGTACCAATCTTC | CASSVGPGLVPIF
TRBJ2-7 | TRBV7-9 | . | . | TGTGCCAGCAGCTTAGTAGAACAGTCCTACGAGCAGTACTTC | CASSLVEQSYEQYF
TRBJ2-3 | TRBV12-3/TRBV12-4 | . | TRBD1 | TGTGCCAGCAGGATTCTGGCCTGGGACAGCGCTAGCACAGATACGCAGTATTTT | CASRILAWDSASTDTQYF
TRBJ2-4 | TRBV7-2 | many | . | TGTGCCAGCAGCTTAGCGGGGCTAGCCAAAAACATTCAGTACTTC | CASSLAGLAKNIQYF
TRBJ2-7 | TRBV27 | . | . | TGTGCCAGCAGTTTCGGGGCCCAAGACGAGCAGTACTTC | CASSFGAQDEQYF
TRBJ2-7 | TRBV20-1 | few | . | TGCAGTGCTAGAGCTCTGAATACCTACGAGCAGTACTTC | CSARALNTYEQYF
TRBJ1-1 | TRBV12-3/TRBV12-4 | . | . | TGTGCCAGCAGTGAACGGGGGATGTTGGATGAAGCTTTCTTT | CASSERGMLDEAFF
TRBJ2-5 | TRBV7-2 | few | TRBD1 | TGTGCCACCAAGGACAGGGGCGGCCAAGAGACCCAGTACTTC | CATKDRGGQETQYF
TRBJ2-1 | TRBV15 | few | TRBD1 | TGTGCCACCAGCACTCTTCCCGGGACAGGAGTCCGAGAGCAGTTCTTC | CATSTLPGTGVREQFF
TRBJ2-1 | TRBV24-1 | . | TRBD2 | TGTGCCACCAGTGATAGCGGGAGATCTTTCGGTGAGCAGTTCTTC | CATSDSGRSFGEQFF
TRBJ1-1 | TRBV28 | few | . | TGTGCCAGCACCGCAGGGCAGAGAGCTTTCTTT | CASTAGQRAFF
TRBJ2-3 | TRBV20-1 | . | TRBD2 | TGCAGTGCTCTAATGGGTTCGGGACTAGCGGGAGTCCGCACAGATACGCAGTATTTT | CSALMGSGLAGVRTDTQYF
TRBJ2-2 | TRBV9 | . | . | TGTGCCAGCAGCGTAGAGCCGAACACCGGGGAGCTGTTTTTT | CASSVEPNTGELFF
TRBJ2-2 | TRBV20-1 | . | . | TGCAGTGCAACAAGGGGCACCGGGGAGCTGTTTTTT | CSATRGTGELFF
TRBJ2-1 | TRBV7-2 | many | TRBD2 | TGTGCCAGCAGCTCCTCAAGCGGGATCTCCTACAATGAGCAGTTCTTC | CASSSSSGISYNEQFF
TRBJ1-6 | TRBV12-3/TRBV12-4 | . | . | TGTGCCAGCACCGCCCAAGGGAATTCACCCCTCCACTTT | CASTAQGNSPLHF
TRBJ1-2 | TRBV5-1 | few | TRBD1 | TGCGCCAGCAGCGGACAGGACTATGGCTACACCTTC | CASSGQDYGYTF
TRBJ1-5 | TRBV5-1 | . | . | TGCGCCAGCAGCTTGGGCCAGGGAAGTGACAATCAGCCCCAGCATTTT | CASSLGQGSDNQPQHF
TRBJ1-2 | TRBV9 | few | . | TGTGCCAGCAGCGTAGACGGGCAGAGCTATGGCTACACCTTC | CASSVDGQSYGYTF
TRBJ2-7 | TRBV21-1 | . | . | TGTGCCAGCAGGCCATTCCGCAACGACAGGGGATATTTTGGTAGGGTCTACGAGCAGTACTTC | CASRPFRNDRGYFGRVYEQYF
TRBJ2-7 | TRBV7-2 | few | . | TGTGCCAGCAGCTTCCCTGCTTCCTACGAGCAGTACTTC | CASSFPASYEQYF
TRBJ2-7 | TRBV7-2 | few | . | TGTGCCAGCAGCTTAGGGGGTGCCTGGACAGAGCAGTACTTC | CASSLGGAWTEQYF
TRBJ2-3 | TRBV7-9 | . | . | TGTGCCAGCACCTCGAGGGGAGATACGCAGTATTTT | CASTSRGDTQYF
TRBJ2-7 | TRBV5-1 | . | TRBD2 | TGCGCCAGCAGCTGGGGACTAGCGGGTGACGAGCAGTACTTC | CASSWGLAGDEQYF
TRBJ2-5 | TRBV30 | . | . | TGTGCCTGGAGTTCCTGGCGGAAAATCCAAGAGACCCAGTACTTC | CAWSSWRKIQETQYF
TRBJ2-1 | TRBV29-1 | few | TRBD2 | TGCAGCGTCCGTAGCGGGAGTTTGAATGAGCAGTTCTTC | CSVRSGSLNEQFF
TRBJ2-1 | TRBV4-3 | few | . | TGCGCCAGCAGCCAAGATCTCGGGACCTACAATGAGCAGTTCTTC | CASSQDLGTYNEQFF
TRBJ2-5 | TRBV5-1 | . | TRBD2 | TGCGCCAGCAGCTTTACTAGCGGGAGGGTGGAGACCCAGTACTTC | CASSFTSGRVETQYF
TRBJ2-2 | TRBV5-1 | few | . | TGCGCCAGCAGCTTTGGGCATCTCACCGGGGAGCTGTTTTTT | CASSFGHLTGELFF
TRBJ2-1 | TRBV20-1 | many | . | TGCAGTGCTAGTTTCAATGAGCAGTTCTTC | CSASFNEQFF
TRBJ2-1 | TRBV15 | few | . | TGTGCCACCAGCAGAGAAGTGGGATCCTACAATGAGCAGTTCTTC | CATSREVGSYNEQFF
TRBJ2-1 | TRBV14 | . | . | TGTGCCAGCAGCCAAGTCAGCCCTAGCTCCTACAATGAGCAGTTCTTC | CASSQVSPSSYNEQFF
TRBJ2-2 | TRBV5-1 | . | TRBD2 | TGCGCCAGCAGCTTCCGGCGGGAGTACACCGGGGAGCTGTTTTTT | CASSFRREYTGELFF
TRBJ2-3 | TRBV30 | . | TRBD1 | TGTGCCTGGAGTGAATCCTCTACAGGGGCAGATACGCAGTATTTT | CAWSESSTGADTQYF
TRBJ2-7 | TRBV15 | few | . | TGTGCCACCAGCATTGGTCTCCACGAGCAGTACTTC | CATSIGLHEQYF
TRBJ2-1 | TRBV7-6 | few | . | TGTGCCAGCAGCCACTATTCGAATGAGCAGTTCTTC | CASSHYSNEQFF
TRBJ2-1 | TRBV20-1 | . | . | TGCAGTGCTAGGCGGTCCTCCTACAATGAGCAGTTCTTC | CSARRSSYNEQFF
TRBJ2-5 | TRBV3-1 | few | . | TGTGCCAGCAGCCAAGTAGGAGGGCTCAGGACCCAGTACTTC | CASSQVGGLRTQYF
TRBJ2-3 | TRBV5-1 | . | . | TGCGCCAGCAGACAACGGGCGGGGACTGGCACAGATACGCAGTATTTT | CASRQRAGTGTDTQYF
TRBJ2-2 | TRBV28 | . | TRBD1 | TGTGCCAGCAACCCGGGACAGGGAAAAATCCTGGCCGGGGAGCTGTTTTTT | CASNPGQGKILAGELFF
TRBJ1-6 | TRBV7-9 | few | . | TGTGCCAGCAGCTTACTTGGTCTCCCCCTCCACTTT | CASSLLGLPLHF